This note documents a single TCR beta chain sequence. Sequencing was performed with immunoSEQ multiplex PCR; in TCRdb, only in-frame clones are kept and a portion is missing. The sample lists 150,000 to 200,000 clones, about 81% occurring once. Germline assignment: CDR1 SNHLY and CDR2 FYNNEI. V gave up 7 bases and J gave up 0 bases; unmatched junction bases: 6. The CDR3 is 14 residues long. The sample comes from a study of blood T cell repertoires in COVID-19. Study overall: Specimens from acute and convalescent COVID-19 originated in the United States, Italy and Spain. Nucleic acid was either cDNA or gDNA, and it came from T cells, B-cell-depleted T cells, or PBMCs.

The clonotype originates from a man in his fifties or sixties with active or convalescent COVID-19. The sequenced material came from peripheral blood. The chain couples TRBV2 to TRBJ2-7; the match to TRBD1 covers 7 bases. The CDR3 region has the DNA TGTGCCAGCAAGAGGGGGCAAGACTCCTACGAGCAGTACTTC. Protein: CASKRGQDSYEQYF.